This T cell receptor beta chain was captured by sequencing in a study of shared clonotypes between healthy human individuals. Study overall: For every donor, three CD4 naive, three CD4 memory, two CD8 naive and one CD8 memory plates were used. Study outcomes and limitations: The sharing of 4% to 5.5% of naive CD4 clonotypes was seen across a handful of donors. Apart from blood, nothing was sampled; tissue repertoires likely differ.

Clones were read by immunoSEQ multiplex PCR, and TCRdb kept only the in-frame ones, dropping some. The table shows under 2.5 million clones, with approximately 90% occurring only once. V lost 3 bases and J 2 bases, leaving 13 bases between the germline ends. From germline, CDR1 is MNHEY and CDR2 SMNVEV (reference sequence). The CDR3 consists of 15 residues. Notes on this clone: The antigen is not known.

Sequenced input: naive CD4+ T cells from PBMCs. The sample's subset: CD45RA+ positively selected. This chain connects TRBV27 to TRBJ1-2, with D perhaps matching TRBD1 (5 bases). The receptor's source is a man aged 18 to 30 in good health. Some clones in this sample may be carry-over from other donors' samples. In nucleotides, the CDR3 is TGTGCCAGCAGTTTGTTGGGACCGCCCAACTATGGCTACACCTTC. The encoded protein is CASSLLGPPNYGYTF.